This record concerns one T cell receptor beta chain sequence. These data are taken from a study of blood T cells in healthy people across ages. Study information: The capture of about one barcoded beta molecule per two T cells was achieved by template switching.

Sample-barcoded 5' priming and a J-beta primer mix drove a second PCR of 7 to 11 cycles. Every single cDNA molecule received a tag from a template-switch adaptor with 12 random nucleotides. A single record per CDR3 protein comes from TCRdb applying MiXCR to the 5' RACE reads. This sample has roughly 680,000 distinct CDR3 sequences, with around a fifth found just once. This TCR derives from a man aged 70 or older in good health. Sequencing input: blood.

This CDR3 is CASRNGLKDEKLFF. Written as DNA, the CDR3 is TGTGCCAGCAGAAACGGGCTGAAGGATGAAAAACTGTTTTTT. The chain recombines TRBV27 with TRBJ1-4; D remains ambiguous. V was shortened by 6 bases and J by 6 bases, with 14 bases between the two germline ends. Per germline, CDR1 MNHEY and CDR2 SMNVEV (reference sequence). This CDR3 is built from 14 residues.